The TCR beta chain under discussion was sequenced for a study of technical replicates of blood from several donors. Using immunoSEQ multiplex PCR, the repertoire was profiled, and TCRdb retains in-frame clones only, with some absent. The table shows around 68,000 clones, with about 97% occurring only once. Germline CDR1 SQVTM, CDR2 ANQGSEA. The CDR3 sequence is 13 residues long. Trimming shortened V by 0 bases and J by 2 bases, and 8 bases separated the two germline ends. The sample was T cells isolated from PBMCs. The chain recombines TRBV29-1 with TRBJ2-7; D gene ambiguous. The receptor was derived from a human donor in good health. CDR3 nucleotides: TGCAGCGTTGAAGATCCAGATACCTACGAGCAGTACTTC. Amino acid sequence: CSVEDPDTYEQYF.